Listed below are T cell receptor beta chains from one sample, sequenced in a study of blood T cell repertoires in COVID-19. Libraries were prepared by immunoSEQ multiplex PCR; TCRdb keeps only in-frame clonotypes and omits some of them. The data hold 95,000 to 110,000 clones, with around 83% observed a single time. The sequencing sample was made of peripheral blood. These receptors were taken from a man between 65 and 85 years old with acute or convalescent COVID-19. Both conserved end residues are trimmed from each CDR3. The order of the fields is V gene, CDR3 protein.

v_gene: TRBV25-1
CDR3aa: ASSDHTGVRYEQY

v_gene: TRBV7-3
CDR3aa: ASSLDRGSEAF

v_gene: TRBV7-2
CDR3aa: ASSLLGLVGEKLF

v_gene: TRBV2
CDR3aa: ASTSSSGGRYNEQF

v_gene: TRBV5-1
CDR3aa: ASSLVGAGYGYT

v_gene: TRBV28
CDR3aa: ASSAKQGKAF

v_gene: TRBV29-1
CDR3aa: SVDAAGDEKLF

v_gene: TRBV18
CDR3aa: ASSTGTSGATGELF

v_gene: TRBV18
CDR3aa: ASSPLTDSNYGYT

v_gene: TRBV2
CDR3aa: ASKSGLSNQPQH

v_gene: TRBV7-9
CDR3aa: ASSQTGDEQY

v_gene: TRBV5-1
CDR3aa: ASSLGQTNTGELF

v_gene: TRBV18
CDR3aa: ASSPYSGANVLT

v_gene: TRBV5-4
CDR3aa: ASSLQGDSYNEQF

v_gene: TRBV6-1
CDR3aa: ASSEDVRDNSPLH

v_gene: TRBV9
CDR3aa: ASSVGASGGANEQF

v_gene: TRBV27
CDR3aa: ASSFQENTEAF

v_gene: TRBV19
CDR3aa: ASSRDSGEGEKLF

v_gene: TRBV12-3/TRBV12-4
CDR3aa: ASSSQGSKKQY

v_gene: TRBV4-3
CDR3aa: ASSHDRGRYEQY

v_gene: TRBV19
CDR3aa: ASSIGQGGNQPQH

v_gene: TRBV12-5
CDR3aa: ASGPGRPAGGPGETQY

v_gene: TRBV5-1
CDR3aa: ASSLQSGMNTGELF